The entry that follows covers one TCR beta chain sequence. The ends were cut back, 10 bases at V and 0 bases at J, with 12 bases in the middle. The CDR3 contains 13 residues. Germline V gene sequence: CDR1 ENHRY, CDR2 SYGVKD. This sample stems from a study of shared clonotypes between healthy human individuals. Using immunoSEQ multiplex PCR, the repertoire was profiled, and TCRdb retains in-frame clones only, with some absent. Of 600,000 to 800,000 clones in the sample, 55% to 80% are singletons; the top ten hold under 2%. The sequencing input was memory CD4+ T cells sorted from blood. Subset indicated: CD45RA-negative fraction. The chain employs TRBV10-3 and TRBJ1-1; possibly TRBD1 for D (6 bases). This TCR was sampled from a woman aged 30 to 39 in good health. The CDR3 here is CATRTEMNTEAFF. The DNA for the CDR3 is TGTGCCACCAGGACAGAGATGAACACTGAAGCTTTCTTT.